The rows below give T cell receptor beta chains drawn from one sample of a study of blood T cells in healthy people across ages. TCRdb re-called the 5' RACE reads through MiXCR, storing one row per CDR3 protein. The data show around 970,000 distinct CDR3 sequences, 51% seen once. Sequenced: blood. These receptors originate from a woman aged 60-70 years in good health. CDR3s include the opening cysteine and the closing phenylalanine or tryptophan. The order of the fields is V gene, J gene, D gene, CDR3 length, clone size, CDR3 DNA, CDR3 protein. The D gene is left open where the match is weak. Clone size is given for some rows only: seen once, a few or many times, or a class if the clone is expanded.

>TRBV6-2/TRBV6-3|TRBJ2-5|.|16|.
TGTGCCAGCAGCCCCGGCCGGGGCGGATCACAAGAGACCCGGTACTTC
CASSPGRGGSQETRYF
>TRBV3-1|TRBJ2-7|.|14|many
TGTGCCAGCAGCCAAGTTTCCAGGGGACGCGAGCAGTACTTC
CASSQVSRGREQYF
>TRBV6-2/TRBV6-3|TRBJ2-6|.|15|.
TGTGCCAGCAGCCCTTACGAAACTGGGGCCAACGTCCCGACTTTC
CASSPYETGANVPTF
>TRBV5-1|TRBJ1-1|.|16|.
TGCGCCAGCAGTTATGGTCTGACCTCAGGAAACACTGAAGCTTTCTTT
CASSYGLTSGNTEAFF
>TRBV20-1|TRBJ2-1|.|13|.
TGCAGTGCTAGTGTGTTCTCCTACAATGAGCAGTTCTTC
CSASVFSYNEQFF
>TRBV10-3|TRBJ1-2|.|13|few
TGTGCCACCGGCGTGTCGAGTGACTATGGCTACACCTTC
CATGVSSDYGYTF
>TRBV14|TRBJ1-1|TRBD1|15|.
TGTGCCAGCAGCCCCAGGGGGCTACTGCGCACTGAAGCTTTCTTT
CASSPRGLLRTEAFF
>TRBV11-2|TRBJ2-5|TRBD2|16|few
TGTGCCAGCAGCTCTAAGGTAGCGGGAGGGATTGGAGAGCAGTACTTC
CASSSKVAGGIGEQYF
>TRBV7-9|TRBJ2-3|.|14|.
TGTGCCAGCAGCCGGGACACCGGTGCAGATACGCAGTATTTT
CASSRDTGADTQYF
>TRBV9|TRBJ1-2|.|15|few
TGTGCCAGCAGCGTTGCCCCGGGAGCTAACTATGGCTACACCTTC
CASSVAPGANYGYTF
>TRBV11-2|TRBJ1-2|TRBD1|11|few
TGTGCCAGCAGCCCGGGACAGGGAGGCACCTTC
CASSPGQGGTF
>TRBV20-1|TRBJ2-7|.|13|.
TGCAGTGCTATGCGGGTTGGCTCCTACGAGCAGTACTTC
CSAMRVGSYEQYF
>TRBV7-9|TRBJ2-5|.|12|.
TGTGCCAGCACGGCCCAACGGGAGACCCAGTACTTC
CASTAQRETQYF
>TRBV27|TRBJ2-7|TRBD1|14|.
TGTGCCAGCAGTGCGCCAGGGGGATCCCTCGAGCAGTACTTC
CASSAPGGSLEQYF
>TRBV4-2|TRBJ2-1|TRBD2|15|few
TGTGCCAGCAGCCGAGGACTAGCGGGAGGGTCTGAGCAGTTCTTC
CASSRGLAGGSEQFF
>TRBV12-3/TRBV12-4|TRBJ2-7|.|16|.
TGTGCCAGCAGTCCCCTCTTTGGACATAGCTCCTACGAGCAGTACTTC
CASSPLFGHSSYEQYF
>TRBV3-1|TRBJ2-3|TRBD2|18|.
TGTGCCAGCAGCCAAAGGAGACTAGCGGGAGAGGGCACAGATACGCAGTATTTT
CASSQRRLAGEGTDTQYF
>TRBV29-1|TRBJ2-1|.|14|few
TGCAGCGTAGAAAAGCGGGCACCTTACAATGAGCAGTTCTTC
CSVEKRAPYNEQFF
>TRBV6-6|TRBJ2-1|.|15|.
TGTGCCAGCAGCCTCGCGGGGAGTTCGGACAATGAGCAGTTCTTC
CASSLAGSSDNEQFF
>TRBV20-1|TRBJ2-7|TRBD2|18|.
TGCAGTGCTACAGGGACTAGCGGGAGGGGGGGACCTGCCTACGAGCAGTACTTC
CSATGTSGRGGPAYEQYF
>TRBV28|TRBJ2-7|.|15|.
TGTGCCAGCAGTTTATTTCGAGGGACTGGGGCCGAGCAGTACTTC
CASSLFRGTGAEQYF
>TRBV20-1|TRBJ2-7|TRBD1|14|.
TGCAGTGCTAAACCCGACGGGACAGGGTGCGAGCAGTACTTC
CSAKPDGTGCEQYF
>TRBV5-1|TRBJ2-1|TRBD2|16|.
TGCGCCAGCAGCAAAGGGACTAGCGTGGGATCCCATGAGCAGTTCTTC
CASSKGTSVGSHEQFF
>TRBV7-2|TRBJ2-2|.|13|.
TGTGCCAGCAGCGAAACTAGGTCCGGGGAGCTGTTTTTT
CASSETRSGELFF
>TRBV12-3/TRBV12-4|TRBJ2-1|.|16|.
TGTGCCAGCAGTCAGGACAGTCCTCACATAGGAGGTGAGCAGTTCTTC
CASSQDSPHIGGEQFF
>TRBV2|TRBJ2-7|.|10|.
TGTGCCAGCAACCAGGGAGTACAGTACTTC
CASNQGVQYF
>TRBV12-3/TRBV12-4|TRBJ2-7|TRBD1|14|.
TGTGCCAGCAGCTTAAGGCAGGGGGTCTGGGAGCAGTACTTC
CASSLRQGVWEQYF
>TRBV2|TRBJ1-2|.|15|.
TGTGCCAGCAGGAGAACTCAGGGACATGATTATGGCTACACCTTC
CASRRTQGHDYGYTF
>TRBV6-1|TRBJ1-6|TRBD1|13|.
TGTGCCAGCGGACAGGGAGGAAATTCACCCCTCCACTTT
CASGQGGNSPLHF
>TRBV29-1|TRBJ2-3|.|12|.
TGCAGCGTTGCTCCGCGAACGGATACGCAGTATTTT
CSVAPRTDTQYF
>TRBV4-1|TRBJ2-7|.|13|.
TGCGCCAGCAGCCAGGATGCTAGAGATGAGCAGTACTTC
CASSQDARDEQYF
>TRBV13|TRBJ1-1|TRBD1|16|once
TGTGCCAGCAGCTTATACCCCGGACAGGGGGGAACTGAAGCTTTCTTT
CASSLYPGQGGTEAFF
>TRBV20-1|TRBJ2-4|TRBD2|14|.
TGCAGTGCCTACCCCGTGGAGCGGGGACTGTTTCAGTACTTC
CSAYPVERGLFQYF
>TRBV4-2|TRBJ1-2|.|14|few
TGTGCCAGCAGCCTCAGTGGGGGGGACTATGGCTACACCTTC
CASSLSGGDYGYTF
>TRBV4-1|TRBJ2-7|.|14|.
TGCGCCAGCAGCCAAAGGACCGCATCATGGGAGCAGTACTTC
CASSQRTASWEQYF
>TRBV10-3|TRBJ2-1|TRBD2|21|many
TGTGCCATCAGTGAGTCGAGTTCAGTTGGGACTAGCGAACCATGGACGGTTGAGCAGTTCTTC
CAISESSSVGTSEPWTVEQFF
>TRBV12-3/TRBV12-4|TRBJ1-2|.|12|few
TGTGCCAGCGGGTACAGTAACTATGGCTACACCTTC
CASGYSNYGYTF
>TRBV20-1|TRBJ2-3|.|13|.
TGCAGTGCTAGAGATCTGTCTAGACACACGCAGTATTTT
CSARDLSRHTQYF
>TRBV20-1|TRBJ2-4|.|15|few
TGCAGTGCTCCAAGCCTAGGACATGCCAAAAACATTCAGTACTTC
CSAPSLGHAKNIQYF
>TRBV4-3|TRBJ1-2|.|15|.
TGCGCCAGCAGCCCGGCTGTGCAAGGGGGCTATGGCTACACCTTC
CASSPAVQGGYGYTF
>TRBV7-9|TRBJ1-2|TRBD1|14|.
TGTGCCAGCATCGATGGACAGGGGCACTATGGCTACACCTTC
CASIDGQGHYGYTF
>TRBV29-1|TRBJ2-3|TRBD2|14|few
TGCAGCGTCGCTACTAGCGGGAGTTTTGATACGCAGTATTTT
CSVATSGSFDTQYF
>TRBV7-2|TRBJ2-5|.|13|few
TGTGCCAGCGGCAGAGGGGGGCAAGAGACCCAGTACTTC
CASGRGGQETQYF
>TRBV28|TRBJ2-3|.|14|.
TGTGCCAGCACCTCAAGTGACGGCACAGATACGCAGTATTTT
CASTSSDGTDTQYF
>TRBV20-1|TRBJ2-1|TRBD2|17|once
TGCAGTGCTCCGGGGGGACTAGCGGGCCTTTCCTACAATGAGCAGTTCTTC
CSAPGGLAGLSYNEQFF
>TRBV5-1|TRBJ2-2|.|14|once
TGCGCCAGCAGAACTTCTGTGAACACCGGGGAGCTGTTTTTT
CASRTSVNTGELFF
>TRBV7-2|TRBJ1-2|TRBD1|16|.
TGTGCCAGCAGCTTATTGACCTCAACAGGGGGCGCTGGCTACACCTTC
CASSLLTSTGGAGYTF
>TRBV28|TRBJ2-7|.|11|.
TGTGCCAGCAGAAAGATCTACGAGCAGTACTTC
CASRKIYEQYF
>TRBV25-1|TRBJ1-5|.|14|.
TGTGCCAGCAGTGAATATATATGGCATCAGCCCCAGCATTTT
CASSEYIWHQPQHF
>TRBV15|TRBJ2-7|TRBD1|14|.
TGTGCCACCAGCAGCAGACAGGGGATTTACGAGCAGTACTTC
CATSSRQGIYEQYF